This T cell receptor (beta chain) came from a study of T-cell reconstitution after alpha-beta-depleted transplantation in children. The library targeted TCRbeta and was prepared with unique molecular identifiers. Each CDR3 protein is one row after TCRdb ran MiXCR on the PCR reads. Of hundreds of thousands of distinct CDR3 sequences in the sample, 16% were seen once. The CDR3 is 12 amino acids. Germline-derived CDR1 and CDR2 are SQVTM and ANQGSEA. With 5 bases removed from V and 4 bases from J, the gap between germline ends came to 11 bases. This clonotype was seen at least ten times. Sequenced here: PBMCs from the stem cell graft donor, sampled from the stem cell graft. This receptor was identified in a human donor who donated a stem cell graft to a child with acute myeloid leukemia. The J gene is TRBJ1-2, the V gene TRBV29-1; D perhaps matches TRBD1 (6 bases). CDR3 sequence: CSVSGGAYGYTF. The CDR3 DNA is TGCAGCGTTTCTGGGGGGGCCTATGGCTACACCTTC.